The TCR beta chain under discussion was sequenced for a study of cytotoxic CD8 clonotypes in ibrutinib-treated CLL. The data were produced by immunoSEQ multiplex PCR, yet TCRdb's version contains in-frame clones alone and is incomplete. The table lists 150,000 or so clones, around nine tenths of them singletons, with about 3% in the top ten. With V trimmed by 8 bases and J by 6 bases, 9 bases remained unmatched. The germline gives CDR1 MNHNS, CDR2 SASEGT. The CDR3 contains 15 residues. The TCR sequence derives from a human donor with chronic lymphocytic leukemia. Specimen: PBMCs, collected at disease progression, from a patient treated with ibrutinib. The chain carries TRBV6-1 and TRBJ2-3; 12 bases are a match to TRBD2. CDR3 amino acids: CASCRTSGMGDTQYF. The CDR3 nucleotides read TGTGCCAGCTGCCGGACTAGCGGGATGGGGGATACGCAGTATTTT.